A single sample is the source of the 10 T cell receptor beta chains below, sequenced in a study of T-cell memory formation after mild COVID-19. TCRdb re-called the 5' RACE reads through MiXCR, storing one row per CDR3 protein. This table has 45,000 or so distinct CDR3 sequences, about 6.8% appearing once. The source material was PBMCs or a T cell subset sorted from them (not recorded which). The receptors originated from an adult who had mild COVID-19 (a few samples of this study predate the infection). Cell type and time point are not known.

The chain uses TRBV3-1 and TRBJ1-2; TRBD1 agrees at 7 bases. The V gene end was trimmed by 4 bases and the J gene end by 4 bases; junction bases not matched to a gene: 9. The CDR3 has 15 amino acids. Germline CDR1 and CDR2: LGHDT and YNNKEL (reference sequence). CDR3 DNA sequence: TGTGCCAGCAGCCTTCTAGGACAGGATCGCTATGGCTACACCTTC. Translation gives CASSLLGQDRYGYTF. Full variable domain (remainder filled in from reference TRBV3-1 and TRBJ1-2): DTAVSQTPKYLVTQMGNDKSIKCEQNLGHDTMYWYKQDSKKFLKIMFSYNNKELIINETVPNRFSPKSPDKAHLNLHINSLELGDSAVYFCASSLLGQDRYGYTFGSGTRLTVV.

Many counts were recorded for this clonotype. The DNA for the CDR3 is TGTGCCAGCAGCTTAGTGGGGTTTGGGGGCGGTGATGAGCAGTTCTTC. Translating it yields CASSLVGFGGGDEQFF. The chain employs TRBV11-2 and TRBJ2-1; perhaps TRBD1 as D (6 bases). V lost 1 base, J lost 8 bases, and 18 bases lay in between. This CDR3 is built from 16 residues. Germline CDR1 reads SGHAT; CDR2 reads FQNNGV.

In its sample, this clonotype was seen a few times. V and J are TRBV20-1 and TRBJ2-6; D is unclear. Germline CDR1 and CDR2: DFQATT and SNEGSKA (reference sequence). CDR3 length: 14 amino acids. Deletions cut 1 base from V and 0 bases from J, with 4 bases between. The CDR3 protein is CSARGDSGANVLTF. The CDR3 region has the DNA TGCAGTGCTAGAGGAGACTCTGGGGCCAACGTCCTGACTTTC.

This sequence joins TRBV3-1 and TRBJ1-2; D unresolved. V gave up 0 bases and J gave up 8 bases, with 7 bases separating them. Germline V lookup: CDR1 LGHDT, CDR2 YNNKEL (reference sequence). The CDR3 contains 12 residues. CDR3 coding DNA: TGTGCCAGCAGCCAAGAGTCGGGGGGCTACACCTTC. It yields the protein CASSQESGGYTF.

This clonotype has at least ten counts. V gene TRBV12-3 or TRBV12-4 combines with J gene TRBJ2-2, with 14 bases identical to TRBD2. The CDR3 has 17 amino acids. V trimming: 4 bases; J trimming: 5 bases; junction bases outside the gene matches: 6. The CDR3: CASSSRTSGRPTGELFF. CDR3 DNA: TGTGCCAGCAGTTCCCGGACTAGCGGGAGGCCAACCGGGGAGCTGTTTTTT.

This clonotype occurred many times. The J gene is TRBJ1-2, the V gene TRBV20-1; D possibly corresponds to TRBD1 (5 bases). Trimming shortened V by 3 bases and J by 3 bases, and 11 bases separated the two germline ends. The CDR3 runs 13 residues. The V gene's germline CDR1 is DFQATT and CDR2 SNEGSKA (reference sequence). The CDR3 coding sequence is TGCAGTGCTAGCCCCCCGGGGCACTATGGCTACACCTTC. It specifies CSASPPGHYGYTF.

This clonotype was observed a handful of times. The chain has TRBV3-2 and TRBJ1-5. TRBV3-2 is described as a pseudogene. This CDR3 has 17 residues. The CDR3 is CASSQDLVRRSGQPQHF. The DNA of the CDR3 is TGTGCCAGCAGCCAAGATCTAGTCAGGAGGTCCGGTCAGCCCCAGCATTTT.

In its sample, this clonotype was seen a few times. The chain combines TRBV3-1 with TRBJ1-1, with D tentatively TRBD1 (5 bases). The germline gives CDR1 LGHDT, CDR2 YNNKEL (reference sequence). This CDR3 is built from 14 residues. Trimming removed 1 base from V and 1 base from J, with 7 bases in between. The CDR3 nucleotides are TGTGCCAGCAGCCAAGCAGGGTCGAACACTGAAGCTTTCTTT. This translates into CASSQAGSNTEAFF.

The chain uses TRBV6-2 or TRBV6-3 and TRBJ2-2, with no clear D. The germline gives CDR1 MNHEY, CDR2 SVGEGT. This CDR3 spans 18 amino acids. The V and J ends lost 6 bases and 0 bases respectively, with 20 bases between them. The CDR3 coding sequence is TGTGCCAGCAGCCAACGGTACAGCGCCCTAACGAACACCGGGGAGCTGTTTTTT. Its translation is CASSQRYSALTNTGELFF.

The CDR3 spells CASSQARGVYEQFF. CDR3 bases: TGCGCCAGCAGCCAAGCAAGGGGGGTTTATGAGCAGTTCTTC. The V call is TRBV4-3, the J call TRBJ2-1; D could derive from TRBD1 or TRBD2 (6 bases each). The germline V and J ends were trimmed by 1 base and 8 bases, with 12 bases remaining between them. Germline V gene data show CDR1 as LGHNA and CDR2 as YSLEER. This CDR3 comprises 14 residues.